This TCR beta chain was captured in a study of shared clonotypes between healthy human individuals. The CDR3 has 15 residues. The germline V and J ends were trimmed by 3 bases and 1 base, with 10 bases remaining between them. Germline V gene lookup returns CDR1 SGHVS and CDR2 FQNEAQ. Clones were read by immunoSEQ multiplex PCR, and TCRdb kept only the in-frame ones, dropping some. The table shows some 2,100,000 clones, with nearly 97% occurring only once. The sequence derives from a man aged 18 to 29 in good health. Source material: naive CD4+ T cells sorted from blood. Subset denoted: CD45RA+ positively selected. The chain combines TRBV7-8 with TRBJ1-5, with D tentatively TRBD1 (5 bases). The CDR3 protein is CASSFGGGSNQPQHF. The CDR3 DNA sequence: TGTGCCAGCAGCTTCGGGGGTGGAAGCAATCAGCCCCAGCATTTT.